The entry below gives a single T cell receptor beta chain sequence along with its context. Allocation to cohorts depended on clinical history reported by the participants. In Cohort 3, a recovered donor had either two negative PCRs, clearance, or symptom resolution. This specimen belongs to a study of blood T cell repertoires in COVID-19. In the study's own analysis: Using reference gene primer amplification, nucleated cell counts were estimated. Sequencing was performed with immunoSEQ multiplex PCR; in TCRdb, only in-frame clones are kept and a portion is missing. V and J calls and clone size are those listed in that table; D and trimming were worked out from the DNA. Among around 130,000 clones listed, approximately 86% were seen once. This CDR3 has 15 residues. CDR1 is SGDLS and CDR2 is YYNGEE in the germline V gene. Trimming stripped 1 base from V and 4 bases from J, with 14 bases between.

Source material: PBMCs or T cells enriched from blood (not recorded which). The V gene is TRBV9, the J gene TRBJ1-1; no definite D call. The sequence was obtained from a woman aged 50 to 65 who had recovered from COVID-19. CDR3 in DNA: TGTGCCAGCAGCGTATCGACGGGGAGTGGCACTGAAGCTTTCTTT. Translating it yields CASSVSTGSGTEAFF. The complete variable domain, with remaining parts taken from reference TRBV9 and TRBJ1-1, reads DSGVTQTPKHLITATGQRVTLRCSPRSGDLSVYWYQQSLDQGLQFLIQYYNGEERAKGNILERFSAQQFPDLHSELNLSSLELGDSALYFCASSVSTGSGTEAFFGQGTRLTVV.